A few counts support the clone carrying this T cell receptor (beta chain). TCRdb fed the reads into MiXCR, producing one record per CDR3 protein. The sample has roughly 720,000 distinct CDR3 sequences; 35% to 45% are singletons. V was cut by 0 bases and J by 2 bases, with 8 bases left in between. The CDR3 has 14 residues. The source of the sample is a study of T cell repertoires in cytomegalovirus infection. This chain joins TRBV12-3 or TRBV12-4 and TRBJ2-7; D unresolved. This sequence originates from a human donor in good health (CMV status not recorded). Some clones in this sample may be carry-over from other donors' samples. Sequencing was done on a sample of PBMCs. The CDR3 sequence: CASSLADRTYEQYF. As DNA, the CDR3 is TGTGCCAGCAGTTTAGCGGACCGCACCTACGAGCAGTACTTC.